There are many counts of the clone carrying this T cell receptor (beta chain). Its antigen is unidentified. The data belong to a study of T cells in Graves' hyperthyroidism and ophthalmopathy. Study-wide points: Before onset, ophthalmopathy was predicted by the model a median approximately 6.5 months earlier. Ophthalmopathy was separated from stable hyperthyroidism by a 13 V-J model.

Amplification of TCR beta CDR3 regions used RNA as the template. Initially, a first-round RT-PCR of the TCR CDR3 employed the HTBI primer set. TCRdb called the multiplex PCR reads again in MiXCR, with one record for every CDR3 protein. The sample has some 650,000 distinct CDR3 sequences; around 16% are singletons. Germline assignment: CDR1 SGHRS and CDR2 YFSETQ. The CDR3 length is 12 residues. V was pared by 4 bases and J by 6 bases, with 10 bases between. Ophthalmopathy cases scored 3 or more on the Clinical Activity Score and 4 or more on NOSPECS grade, with duration below 3 months. This sequence joins TRBV5-1 and TRBJ1-1; D not certain. Sequencing was performed on blood. This receptor was identified in a woman aged 40 to 50 with Graves' ophthalmopathy. The CDR3, as DNA: TGCGCCAGCAGCATCCGGTGGCCTGAAGCTTTCTTT. Encoded protein: CASSIRWPEAFF.